This TCR beta chain derives from a study of cytomegalovirus exposure and HLA in healthy donors. Notes on the study in general: Reported performance of the classifier showed diagnosis of cytomegalovirus status with high specificity and sensitivity.

Germline CDR1 LNHDA, CDR2 SQIVND (reference sequence). V lost 7 bases, J lost 12 bases, and 10 bases stayed unmatched. The CDR3 has 13 residues. Use of 60 Vbeta and 13 Jbeta primers characterized the PCR. In the original analysis: A later analysis counted some 87 million unique TCR beta chains, 9.5 million to 13 million shared. The protocol was immunoSEQ multiplex PCR, while the TCRdb copy is restricted to in-frame clones and leaves out a portion. V and J calls and clone size are given by that table; D and trimming were obtained from the DNA. This table holds approximately 150,000 clones, about 83% found once. As to this clone: What it binds is not known.

V is TRBV19 and J is TRBJ2-2; 8 bases fit TRBD1. The sequenced sample was PBMCs. The sequence was obtained from a middle-aged man in good health and CMV-seropositive. CDR3 residues: CASTDRGRGKLFF. CDR3 in DNA: TGTGCCAGTACAGACAGGGGCCGGGGAAAGCTGTTTTTT.